One sample yielded the 10 T cell receptor beta chains listed below, sequenced in a study of blood T cell repertoires in COVID-19. The protocol was immunoSEQ multiplex PCR, while the TCRdb copy is restricted to in-frame clones and leaves out a portion. The sample records some 400,000 clones, about 88% being singletons. The specimen sequenced was peripheral blood. These receptors all stem from a human donor in a cohort sampled during active COVID-19.

The rearrangement links TRBV2 to TRBJ1-5; 10 nucleotides align to TRBD1. The CDR3 spans 15 residues. J gave up 2 bases and V 5 bases, and 3 bases lay outside the gene matches. Germline values: CDR1 SNHLY, CDR2 FYNNEI. The CDR3 sequence: CASSQGTGGNQPQHF. CDR3 nucleotide sequence: TGTGCCAGCAGTCAAGGGACAGGGGGCAATCAGCCCCAGCATTTT.

The V call is TRBV19, the J call TRBJ2-7; D perhaps matches TRBD1 (5 bases). This CDR3 contains 13 residues. V was trimmed by 4 bases and J by 3 bases, leaving 10 bases between them. Germline V CDR1 and CDR2: LNHDA, SQIVND (reference sequence). The chain's CDR3 is CASSNLDNYEQYF. The CDR3 coding sequence is TGTGCCAGTAGTAACCTGGACAACTACGAGCAGTACTTC.

V gene TRBV19 combines with J gene TRBJ1-5, with D possibly TRBD1 on 5 matching bases. The germline V gene has CDR1 LNHDA and CDR2 SQIVND (reference sequence). V lost 4 bases, J lost 1 base, and 11 bases lay in between. The length of the CDR3 is 15 residues. This CDR3 reads CASSKGMGSNQPQHF. In DNA form, the CDR3 reads TGTGCCAGTAGTAAGGGGATGGGGAGCAATCAGCCCCAGCATTTT.

This clone was observed many times. V and J are TRBV6-1 and TRBJ1-4; 9 bases map to TRBD1. The CDR3 consists of 16 residues. Germline CDR1 reads MNHNS; CDR2 reads SASEGT. The V segment lost 1 base and the J segment 4 bases; nucleotides outside the gene matches: 4. This chain's CDR3 is CASSEGTGAGNEKLFF. Here the CDR3 DNA reads TGTGCCAGCAGTGAAGGGACAGGGGCGGGTAATGAAAAACTGTTTTTT.

This chain joins TRBV18 and TRBJ2-7; 9 nucleotides agree with TRBD1. Germline V gene lookup returns CDR1 KGHSH and CDR2 LQKENI. V trimming: 1 base; J trimming: 7 bases; junction bases outside the gene matches: 8. There are 15 residues in the CDR3. The CDR3 bases are TGTGCCAGCTCACCACGGGCACAGGGGGCGGGGGAGCAGTACTTC. It yields the protein CASSPRAQGAGEQYF.

This chain uses TRBV14 with TRBJ2-7; maybe TRBD2 (6 bases). V shed 6 bases and J shed 2 bases, with 20 bases lying between them. The CDR3 consists of 16 residues. The germline CDR1 and CDR2 sequences are SGHDN and FVKESK. The CDR3 coding sequence is TGTGCCAGCAGTGCCCGCGCGGGACTCCTCCCCTACGAGCAGTACTTC. Its translation is CASSARAGLLPYEQYF.

The genes are TRBV18 and TRBJ1-5, with D possibly TRBD1 on 6 matching bases. CDR3 length: 14 amino acids. Trimming shortened V by 6 bases and J by 6 bases, and 15 bases separated the two germline ends. The germline V gene has CDR1 KGHSH and CDR2 LQKENI. The CDR3 spells CASSAQGRAQPQHF. As DNA, the CDR3 is TGTGCCAGCTCCGCACAGGGAAGGGCTCAGCCCCAGCATTTT. The full variable domain, rest sourced from reference TRBV18 and TRBJ1-5, is NAGVMQNPRHLVRRRGQEARLRCSPMKGHSHVYWYRQLPEEGLKFMVYLQKENIIDESGMPKERFSAEFPKEGPSILRIQQVVRGDSAAYFCASSAQGRAQPQHFGDGTRLSIL.

The chain has TRBV19 and TRBJ1-5; D might be TRBD1 (5 bases). The V gene's germline CDR1 is LNHDA and CDR2 SQIVND (reference sequence). This CDR3 has 16 amino acids. V lost 7 bases to trimming and J lost 4 bases, with 20 bases between them. The CDR3 region is CASTTWLGAWNQPQHF. CDR3 coding DNA: TGTGCCAGTACCACCTGGTTAGGGGCCTGGAATCAGCCCCAGCATTTT.

The chain uses TRBV9 and TRBJ2-3, with D perhaps TRBD1 (6 bases). With 3 bases removed from V and 3 bases from J, the gap between germline ends came to 14 bases. The germline V gene has CDR1 SGDLS and CDR2 YYNGEE. The CDR3 has 15 amino acids. In nucleotides, the CDR3 is TGTGCCAGCAGCGGCACAGGGAAGAGGACAGATACGCAGTATTTT. It yields the protein CASSGTGKRTDTQYF. The whole variable domain, filled in from reference TRBV9 and TRBJ2-3, reads DSGVTQTPKHLITATGQRVTLRCSPRSGDLSVYWYQQSLDQGLQFLIQYYNGEERAKGNILERFSAQQFPDLHSELNLSSLELGDSALYFCASSGTGKRTDTQYFGPGTRLTVL.

The V call is TRBV5-1, the J call TRBJ1-1; D may be TRBD1 (6 bases). V was pared by 3 bases and J by 0 bases, with 12 bases between. Germline CDR1 is SGHRS and CDR2 is YFSETQ. The CDR3 loop spans 15 amino acids. CDR3 DNA sequence: TGCGCCAGCAGCTCCGAAGGGGGACTGAACACTGAAGCTTTCTTT. Amino acid sequence: CASSSEGGLNTEAFF.